The sequence of this T cell receptor (beta chain) was determined in a study of T cell responses to AZD1222 COVID-19 vaccine. The germline gives CDR1 MGHDK, CDR2 SYGVNS. The V end lost 6 bases, the J end lost 1 base, and 16 bases lay between the germline ends. CDR3 length: 15 amino acids. A note on this clone: Its antigen is as yet unknown.

This table comes from immunoSEQ multiplex PCR, and its TCRdb copy is limited to in-frame clones, with some not included. The data hold more than 100,000 clones, with over 75% observed a single time. Points from the study as a whole: Recipients of AZD1222 seropositive at baseline numbered only 6 or 7. Researchers report vaccine-associated CD4 TCRs spanning spike, with dominance at 160-218 and 743-854.

The sequencing used peripheral blood, collected on day 0 of AZD1222 vaccination. This chain connects TRBV25-1 to TRBJ2-7; a weak D match, TRBD2 (5 bases). The TCR comes from an adult in good health. The CDR3 bases are TGTGCCAGCAGCGGCACGGGGTTGGCGTCCTACGAGCAGTACTTC. It encodes CASSGTGLASYEQYF.